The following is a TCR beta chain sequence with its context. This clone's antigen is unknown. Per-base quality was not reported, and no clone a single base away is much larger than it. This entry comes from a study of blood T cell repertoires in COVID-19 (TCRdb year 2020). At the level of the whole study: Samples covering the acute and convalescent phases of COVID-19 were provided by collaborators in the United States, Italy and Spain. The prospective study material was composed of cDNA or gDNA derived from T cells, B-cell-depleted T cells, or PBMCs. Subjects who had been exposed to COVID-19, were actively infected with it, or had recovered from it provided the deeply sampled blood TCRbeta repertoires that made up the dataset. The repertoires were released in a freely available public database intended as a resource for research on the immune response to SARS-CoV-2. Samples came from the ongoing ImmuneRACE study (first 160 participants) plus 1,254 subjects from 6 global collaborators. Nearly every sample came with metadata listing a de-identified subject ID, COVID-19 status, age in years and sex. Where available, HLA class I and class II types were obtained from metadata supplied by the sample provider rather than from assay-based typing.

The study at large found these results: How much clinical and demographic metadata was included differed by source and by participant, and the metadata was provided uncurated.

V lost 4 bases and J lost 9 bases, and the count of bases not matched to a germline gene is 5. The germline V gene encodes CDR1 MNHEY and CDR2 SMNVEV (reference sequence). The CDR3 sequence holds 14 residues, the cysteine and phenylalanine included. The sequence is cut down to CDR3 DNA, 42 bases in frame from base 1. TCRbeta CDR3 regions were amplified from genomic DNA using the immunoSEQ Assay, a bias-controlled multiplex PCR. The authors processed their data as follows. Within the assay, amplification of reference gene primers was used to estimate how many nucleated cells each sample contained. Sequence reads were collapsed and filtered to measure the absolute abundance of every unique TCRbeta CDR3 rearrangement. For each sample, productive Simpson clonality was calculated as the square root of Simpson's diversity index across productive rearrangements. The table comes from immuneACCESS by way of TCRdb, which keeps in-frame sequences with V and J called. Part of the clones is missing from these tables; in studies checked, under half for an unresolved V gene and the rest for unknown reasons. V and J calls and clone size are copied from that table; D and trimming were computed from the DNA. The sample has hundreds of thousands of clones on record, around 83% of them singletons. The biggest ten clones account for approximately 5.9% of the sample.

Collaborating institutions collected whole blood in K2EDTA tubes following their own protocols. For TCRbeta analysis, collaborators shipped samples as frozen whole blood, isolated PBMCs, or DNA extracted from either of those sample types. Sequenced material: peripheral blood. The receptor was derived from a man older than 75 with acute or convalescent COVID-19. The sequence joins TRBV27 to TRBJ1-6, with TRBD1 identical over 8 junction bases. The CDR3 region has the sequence CASSSRQGRSPLHF. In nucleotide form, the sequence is TGTGCCAGCAGTTCGAGACAGGGGCGTTCACCCCTCCACTTT.